This T cell receptor (beta chain) was obtained from a study of PD-L1 blockade in urothelial cancer. Across the whole study: Males with urothelial cancer arising in the bladder constituted about 85% of the roughly 30 patients. A median of approximately 150,000 T cells was found in the blood samples.

Each PCR received spiked synthetic TCR analog templates. Profiling relied on immunoSEQ multiplex PCR, and the TCRdb table lists in-frame clones only, not all of them. The data hold 95,000 to 150,000 clones, with about 84% observed a single time. Time point in this sample: peripheral blood 6 weeks after treatment start. Only one count was recorded for this clone. V lost 8 bases and J lost 1; bases outside the gene matches: 4. Germline V gene sequence: CDR1 MDHEN, CDR2 SYDVKM. The CDR3 covers 14 residues. The specimen was PBMCs, collected around atezolizumab (anti-PD-L1) treatment. This chain links TRBV28 with TRBJ2-2, with TRBD2 matching 7 bases. This sequence was found in a man aged 50-60 years with urothelial cancer. CDR3 sequence: CASQTSLNTGELFF. The CDR3 bases are TGTGCCAGCCAGACTAGCTTGAACACCGGGGAGCTGTTTTTT.